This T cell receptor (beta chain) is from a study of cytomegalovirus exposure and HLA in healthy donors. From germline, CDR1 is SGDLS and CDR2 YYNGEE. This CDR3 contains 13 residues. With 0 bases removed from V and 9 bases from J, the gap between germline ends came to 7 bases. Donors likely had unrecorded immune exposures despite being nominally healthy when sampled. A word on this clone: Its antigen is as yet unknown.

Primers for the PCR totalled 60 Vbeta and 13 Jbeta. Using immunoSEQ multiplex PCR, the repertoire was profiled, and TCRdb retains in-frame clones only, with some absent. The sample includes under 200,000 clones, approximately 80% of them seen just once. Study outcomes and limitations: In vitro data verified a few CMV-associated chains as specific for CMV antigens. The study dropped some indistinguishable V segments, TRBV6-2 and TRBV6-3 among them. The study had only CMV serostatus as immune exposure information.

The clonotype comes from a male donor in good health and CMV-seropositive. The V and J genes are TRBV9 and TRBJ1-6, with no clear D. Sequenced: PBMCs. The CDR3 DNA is TGTGCCAGCAGCGTAGGCAGTACTTCACCCCTCCACTTT. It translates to CASSVGSTSPLHF. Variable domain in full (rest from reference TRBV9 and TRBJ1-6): DSGVTQTPKHLITATGQRVTLRCSPRSGDLSVYWYQQSLDQGLQFLIQYYNGEERAKGNILERFSAQQFPDLHSELNLSSLELGDSALYFCASSVGSTSPLHFGNGTRLTVT.